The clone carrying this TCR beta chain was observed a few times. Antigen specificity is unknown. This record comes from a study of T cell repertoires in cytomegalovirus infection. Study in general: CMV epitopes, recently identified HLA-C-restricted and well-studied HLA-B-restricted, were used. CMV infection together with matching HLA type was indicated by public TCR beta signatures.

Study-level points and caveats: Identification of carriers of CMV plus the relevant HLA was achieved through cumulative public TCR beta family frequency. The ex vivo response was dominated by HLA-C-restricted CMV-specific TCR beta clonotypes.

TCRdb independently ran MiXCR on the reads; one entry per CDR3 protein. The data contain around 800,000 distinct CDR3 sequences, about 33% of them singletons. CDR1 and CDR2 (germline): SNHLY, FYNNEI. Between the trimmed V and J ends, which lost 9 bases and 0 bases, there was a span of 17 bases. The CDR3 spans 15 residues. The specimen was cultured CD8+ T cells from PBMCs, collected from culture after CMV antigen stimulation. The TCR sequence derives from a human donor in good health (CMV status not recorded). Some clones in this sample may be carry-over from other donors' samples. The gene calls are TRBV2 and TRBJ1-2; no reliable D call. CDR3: CARGNRAGPNYGYTF. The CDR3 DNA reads TGTGCCAGAGGGAATCGGGCCGGCCCTAACTATGGCTACACCTTC.